These T cell receptor beta chains were read from a single sample in a study of blood T cell repertoires in COVID-19. Measured with immunoSEQ multiplex PCR; TCRdb has only the in-frame clones, and not every one. The data contain under 300,000 clones, roughly 80% of them singletons. Specimen: peripheral blood. The receptor source for this set is a woman aged 18-29 years with acute or convalescent COVID-19. The CDR3 runs from the conserved cysteine through the conserved F or W. The order of the fields is J gene, D gene, V gene, clone size, CDR3 DNA, CDR3 protein. A D gene is named only where the DNA matches it firmly. The size entry is marked missing in some rows and otherwise reads once, few, many or a size class.

J gene: TRBJ1-1
D gene: TRBD1
V gene: TRBV5-4
clone size: NA
CDR3 DNA: TGTGCCAGCAGCTTGGACAGGGGGCAGATCTTGAACACTGAAGCTTTCTTT
CDR3 protein: CASSLDRGQILNTEAFF

J gene: TRBJ2-1
D gene: TRBD1
V gene: TRBV6-2/TRBV6-3
clone size: few
CDR3 DNA: TGTGCCAGCAGTTACTCGGGACAGGGTTACAATGAGCAGTTCTTC
CDR3 protein: CASSYSGQGYNEQFF

J gene: TRBJ1-4
D gene: NA
V gene: TRBV11-2
clone size: NA
CDR3 DNA: TGTGCCAGCGGCTCTCCCGGAGTAACTAATGAAAAACTGTTTTTT
CDR3 protein: CASGSPGVTNEKLFF

J gene: TRBJ2-7
D gene: NA
V gene: TRBV28
clone size: NA
CDR3 DNA: TGTGCCAGCAGTTTTCTTGGTGAATCCGGCGAGCAGTACTTC
CDR3 protein: CASSFLGESGEQYF

J gene: TRBJ1-5
D gene: TRBD1
V gene: TRBV27
clone size: few
CDR3 DNA: TGTGCCAGCAGTCGAGACAGGGTTCGGCAGCCCCAGCATTTT
CDR3 protein: CASSRDRVRQPQHF

J gene: TRBJ2-1
D gene: TRBD1
V gene: TRBV24-1
clone size: NA
CDR3 DNA: TGTGCCACCAGTGATTTGAAGACAGGGCAAGCAAAAAATGAGCAGTTCTTC
CDR3 protein: CATSDLKTGQAKNEQFF

J gene: TRBJ1-3
D gene: NA
V gene: TRBV19
clone size: NA
CDR3 DNA: TGTGCCAGTAGTATGGCTGTCCGAAACACCATATATTTT
CDR3 protein: CASSMAVRNTIYF

J gene: TRBJ2-3
D gene: TRBD2
V gene: TRBV12-5
clone size: NA
CDR3 DNA: TGTGCTAGTGGTTTGGTATTGAAGCGGGAGGCAGATACGCAGTATTTT
CDR3 protein: CASGLVLKREADTQYF

J gene: TRBJ2-2
D gene: TRBD2
V gene: TRBV7-8
clone size: NA
CDR3 DNA: TGTGCCAGCAGCAACCTCGGGGGAACTAGCGTGACCGGGGAGCTGTTTTTT
CDR3 protein: CASSNLGGTSVTGELFF

J gene: TRBJ2-1
D gene: NA
V gene: TRBV4-2
clone size: NA
CDR3 DNA: TGTGCCAGCAGCCTTGAAATCGACAGCAGAGAGCAGTTCTTC
CDR3 protein: CASSLEIDSREQFF

J gene: TRBJ1-3
D gene: NA
V gene: TRBV13
clone size: NA
CDR3 DNA: TGTGCCAGCAGCTTACAGGGAAACACCATATATTTT
CDR3 protein: CASSLQGNTIYF

J gene: TRBJ2-3
D gene: TRBD2
V gene: TRBV5-1
clone size: NA
CDR3 DNA: TGCGCCAGCAGCTTCGGGACTAGCGGGAGTATAGATACGCAGTATTTT
CDR3 protein: CASSFGTSGSIDTQYF

J gene: TRBJ2-7
D gene: TRBD2
V gene: TRBV6-6
clone size: NA
CDR3 DNA: TGTGCCACCACCCAGCGGGGGGCCTACGAGCAGTACTTC
CDR3 protein: CATTQRGAYEQYF

J gene: TRBJ2-3
D gene: TRBD1
V gene: TRBV6-4
clone size: NA
CDR3 DNA: TGTGCCAGCAGTCCGGGACAGACCTCCTCCGATACGCAGTATTTT
CDR3 protein: CASSPGQTSSDTQYF